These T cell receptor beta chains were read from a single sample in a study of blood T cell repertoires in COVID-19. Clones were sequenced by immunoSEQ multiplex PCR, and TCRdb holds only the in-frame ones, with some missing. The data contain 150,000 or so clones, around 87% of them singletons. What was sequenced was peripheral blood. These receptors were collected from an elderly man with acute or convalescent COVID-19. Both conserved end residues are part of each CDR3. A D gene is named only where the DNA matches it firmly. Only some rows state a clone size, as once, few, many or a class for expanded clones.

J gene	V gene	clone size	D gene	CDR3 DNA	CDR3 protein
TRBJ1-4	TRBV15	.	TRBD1	TGTGCCACCAGCAGAGCGGGACAGGGGGCGGAAAAACTGTTTTTT	CATSRAGQGAEKLFF
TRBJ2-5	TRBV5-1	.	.	TGCGCCAGCAGCTTTGGCGGGGAGGTAGAGACCCAGTACTTC	CASSFGGEVETQYF
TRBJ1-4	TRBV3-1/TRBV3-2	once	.	TGTGCCAGCAGCCACTATTTAGTGTCGGAGTTTCTCCCGACCGTGACTAATGAAAAACTGTTTTTT	CASSHYLVSEFLPTVTNEKLFF
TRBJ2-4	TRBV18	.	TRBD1	TGTGCCAGCTCACCTATGGGGGGACAGGGGAACATTCAGTACTTC	CASSPMGGQGNIQYF
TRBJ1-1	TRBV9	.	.	TGTGCCAGCAGCGTAGATTGGGGGGGTTACACTGAAGCTTTCTTT	CASSVDWGGYTEAFF
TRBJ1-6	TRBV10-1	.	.	TGCGCCAGCAGCCGGGACAAGTCTTCACCCCTCCACTTT	CASSRDKSSPLHF
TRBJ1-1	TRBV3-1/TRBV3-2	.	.	TGTGCCAGCAGCCAAGCCACGGTGAACACTGAAGCTTTCTTT	CASSQATVNTEAFF
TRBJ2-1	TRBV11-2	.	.	TGTGCCAGCAGCTTAGACCGGGGTGGGTCTGAGCAGTTCTTC	CASSLDRGGSEQFF
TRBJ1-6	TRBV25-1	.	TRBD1	TGTGCCAGCAGTGAATTAGGACAGGGAAACAATTCACCCCTCCACTTT	CASSELGQGNNSPLHF
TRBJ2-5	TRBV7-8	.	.	TGTGCCAGCAGCTTAGGGTCCGGGGGACAGACCCAGTACTTC	CASSLGSGGQTQYF
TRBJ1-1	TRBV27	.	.	TGTGCCAGCAGTCAACACCTTCAGGGGAAAGCTTTCTTT	CASSQHLQGKAFF
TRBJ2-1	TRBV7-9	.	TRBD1	TGTGCCAGCAGCTCGACAGGGTCCTACAATGAGCAGTTCTTC	CASSSTGSYNEQFF
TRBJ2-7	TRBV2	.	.	TGTGCCAGCACACAGACCTACGAGCAGTACTTC	CASTQTYEQYF
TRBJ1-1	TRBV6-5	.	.	TGTGCCAGCAGAGCGGGACTCGAAGCTTTCTTT	CASRAGLEAFF
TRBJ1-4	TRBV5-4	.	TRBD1	TGTGCCAGCAGCCCGGACAGGGCAACTAATGAAAAACTGTTTTTT	CASSPDRATNEKLFF
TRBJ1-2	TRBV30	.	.	TGTGCCTGGGGCCGGGGGGCAGGAGGCTACACCTTC	CAWGRGAGGYTF
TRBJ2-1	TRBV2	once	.	TGTGCCAGCAGGCAGCTACAGAACTACAATGAGCAGTTCTTC	CASRQLQNYNEQFF
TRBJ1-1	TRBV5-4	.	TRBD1	TGTGCCAGCAGCTTGCCGACCCCGGGACAGGCGAACACTGAAGCTTTCTTT	CASSLPTPGQANTEAFF
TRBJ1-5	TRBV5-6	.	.	TGTGCCAGCAGCTTAAGGACAATTGGATTGAATCAGCCCCAGCATTTT	CASSLRTIGLNQPQHF
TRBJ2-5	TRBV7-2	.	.	TGTGCCAGCAGCAACAGAGCCCAAGAGACCCAGTACTTC	CASSNRAQETQYF
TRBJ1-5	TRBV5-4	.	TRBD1	TGTGCCAGCACCCCCTGGTGGACAGGGGGCAATCAGCCCCAGCATTTT	CASTPWWTGGNQPQHF
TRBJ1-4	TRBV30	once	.	TGTGCCTGGAGTCTTCTATCGGGAACAACTAATGAAAAACTGTTTTTT	CAWSLLSGTTNEKLFF
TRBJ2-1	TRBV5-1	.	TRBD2	TGCGCCAGCAGCCCGAATGTGGCTAGCGGCTACAATGAGCAGTTCTTC	CASSPNVASGYNEQFF
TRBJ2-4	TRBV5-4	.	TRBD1	TGTGCCAGCAGCTTGGGACAGGGGACGTACATTCAGTACTTC	CASSLGQGTYIQYF
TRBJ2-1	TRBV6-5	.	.	TGTGCCAGCAGTTATAGTCTACCCCTTGAGCAGTTCTTC	CASSYSLPLEQFF
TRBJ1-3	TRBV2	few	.	TGTGCCAGCAGTCGACAGATCTCTGGAAACACCATATATTTT	CASSRQISGNTIYF
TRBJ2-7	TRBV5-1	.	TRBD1	TGCGCCAGCAGCTTGGATGGGACAGGGTTAAGCGAGCAGTACTTC	CASSLDGTGLSEQYF
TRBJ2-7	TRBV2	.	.	TGTGCCAGCAGTTCCGGAGGGGACTACGAGCAGTACTTC	CASSSGGDYEQYF
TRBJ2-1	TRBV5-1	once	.	TGCGCCAGCAACCTGGACGGCGGGCCTGTGGATGAGCAGTTCTTC	CASNLDGGPVDEQFF
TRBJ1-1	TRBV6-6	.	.	TGTGCCAGCAGCCTTATGAACACTGAAGCTTTCTTT	CASSLMNTEAFF
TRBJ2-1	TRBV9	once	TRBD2	TGTGCCAGCAGCGCCCATGGACTAGCGGCCTACAATGAGCAGTTCTTC	CASSAHGLAAYNEQFF
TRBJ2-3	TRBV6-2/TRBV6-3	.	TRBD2	TGTGCCAGCAGTTACCTGCGGGGGGCGGCAGATACGCAGTATTTT	CASSYLRGAADTQYF
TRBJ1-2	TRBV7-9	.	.	TGTGCCAGCAGCTTAGAAGGGGCGTATGGCTACACCTTC	CASSLEGAYGYTF
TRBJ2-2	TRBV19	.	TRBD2	TGTGCCAGTAGTAAAGGACTAGTTGTCGGGGAGCTGTTTTTT	CASSKGLVVGELFF
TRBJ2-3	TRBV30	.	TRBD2	TGTGCCTGGAGTGGACTAGCGGGGTCGACAGATACGCAGTATTTT	CAWSGLAGSTDTQYF
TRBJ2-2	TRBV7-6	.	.	TGTGCCAGCAGGAGAGTACAGGGACGGAACACCGGGGAGCTGTTTTTT	CASRRVQGRNTGELFF
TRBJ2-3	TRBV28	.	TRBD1	TGTGCCAGCTCGCGCCCAGGGGGCGCAGATACGCAGTATTTT	CASSRPGGADTQYF
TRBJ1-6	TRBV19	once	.	TGTGCCAGTAGAAACAGGGACCTCGCGCCCCTCCACTTT	CASRNRDLAPLHF
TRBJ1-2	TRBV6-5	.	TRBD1	TGTGCCAGCGGAAAGGACAGGGGGAACTATGGCTACACCTTC	CASGKDRGNYGYTF
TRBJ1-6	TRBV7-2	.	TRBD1	TGTGCCAGCAGCCCCACCTCGGACAGGGGTCATTCACCCCTCCACTTT	CASSPTSDRGHSPLHF
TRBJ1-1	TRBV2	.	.	TGTGCCCGTAATCAGGGATGGACTGAAGCTTTCTTT	CARNQGWTEAFF
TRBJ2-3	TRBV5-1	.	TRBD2	TGCGCCAGCGGTCTAGCGGGAGATTATACGCAGTATTTT	CASGLAGDYTQYF
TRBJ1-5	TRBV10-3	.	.	TGTGCCATCAGTGATGAGTGGGAGTACAATCAGCCCCAGCATTTT	CAISDEWEYNQPQHF
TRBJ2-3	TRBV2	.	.	TGTGCCAGCGGGGGGGCAACCTATAGCACAGATACGCAGTATTTT	CASGGATYSTDTQYF
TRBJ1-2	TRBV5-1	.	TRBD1	TGCGCCAGCAGCACCGGGACAGGGTCGGCAGGACCGCGTGGCTACACCTTC	CASSTGTGSAGPRGYTF
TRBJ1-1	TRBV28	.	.	TGTGCCAGCGGTCCTTTCAGGAACACTGAAGCTTTCTTT	CASGPFRNTEAFF
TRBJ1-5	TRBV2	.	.	TGTGCCAGCAACTTACAGGGTTCAGGGCAGCCCCAGCATTTT	CASNLQGSGQPQHF
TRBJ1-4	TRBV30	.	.	TGTGCCTGGAGTATCCCCGGGGCCCGGGGGGTAAAACTGTTTTTT	CAWSIPGARGVKLFF
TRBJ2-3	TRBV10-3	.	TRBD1	TGTGCCATCACCGACAGGGGGCGCACAGATACGCAGTATTTT	CAITDRGRTDTQYF
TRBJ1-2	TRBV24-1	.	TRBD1	TGTGCCACCAGTGATTCTCCCGGGACAGGCGTTAAGTACACCTTC	CATSDSPGTGVKYTF
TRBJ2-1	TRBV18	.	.	TGTGCCAGCTCACCAGTGGGCACTTACAATGAGCAGTTCTTC	CASSPVGTYNEQFF
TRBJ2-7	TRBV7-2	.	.	TGTGCCAGCAGCTCCCCTGCCGGACAGCAGAGCTCCTACGAGCAGTACTTC	CASSSPAGQQSSYEQYF
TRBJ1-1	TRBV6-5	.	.	TGTGCCAGCAGTTCCACAGTGAACACTGAAGCTTTCTTT	CASSSTVNTEAFF